The 14 T cell receptor beta chains listed next were all sequenced from one sample in a study of blood T cell repertoires in COVID-19. Method: immunoSEQ multiplex PCR; TCRdb's copy keeps in-frame clones and lacks some. This table holds approximately 230,000 clones, just over 85% found once. The sample comprised PBMCs or T cells enriched from blood (not recorded which). Receptor source: a middle-aged man who had recovered from COVID-19.

The chain carries TRBV7-3 and TRBJ2-2; 10 bases line up with TRBD2. J was trimmed by 4 bases and V by 3 bases; bases with no gene match: 5. The CDR3 extends over 16 amino acids. Germline lookup yields CDR1 SGHTA and CDR2 FQGTGA. The CDR3: CASSFGVAGGTGELFF. As DNA, the CDR3 is TGTGCCAGCAGCTTCGGGGTAGCGGGGGGCACCGGGGAGCTGTTTTTT.

The rearrangement joins TRBV18 to TRBJ2-7, with 8 bases aligning to TRBD2. Per the germline V gene, CDR1 is KGHSH and CDR2 is LQKENI. The CDR3 consists of 14 residues. Trimming took 2 bases from V and 3 from J; bases not matched to a gene: 3. CDR3 sequence (DNA): TGTGCCAGCTCACCAAGGCTAGCGGGCTACGAGCAGTACTTC. It specifies CASSPRLAGYEQYF.

The J gene is TRBJ2-3, the V gene TRBV27, with a tentative D call TRBD2 (6 bases). The V end lost 2 bases, the J end lost 4 bases, and 16 bases lay between the germline ends. The CDR3 sequence is 16 residues long. Germline CDR1 and CDR2: MNHEY and SMNVEV (reference sequence). Written as DNA, the CDR3 is TGTGCCAGCAGTTTAATAGGCACTAGCCCCGCAGATACGCAGTATTTT. Translation gives CASSLIGTSPADTQYF.

The CDR3: CAWSDMGLAGVWFF. The CDR3 nucleotides are TGTGCCTGGAGTGACATGGGACTAGCGGGGGTCTGGTTCTTC. The chain carries TRBV30 and TRBJ2-1; 14 nucleotides align to TRBD2. From germline, CDR1 is GTSNPN and CDR2 SVGIG (reference sequence). V shed 1 base and J 15 bases; nucleotides not matched to a gene: 8. There are 14 residues in the CDR3. Full variable domain (rest looked up from reference TRBV30 and TRBJ2-1): SQTIHQWPATLVQPVGSPLSLECTVEGTSNPNLYWYRQAAGRGLQLLFYSVGIGQISSEVPQNLSASRPQDRQFILSSKKLLLSDSGFYLCAWSDMGLAGVWFFGPGTRLTVL.

The chain couples TRBV9 to TRBJ2-1; D unresolved. The CDR3 loop spans 12 amino acids. Germline V lookup: CDR1 SGDLS, CDR2 YYNGEE. V was shortened by 0 bases and J by 5 bases, with 3 bases between the two germline ends. The CDR3 DNA reads as TGTGCCAGCAGCGTAGTAAACAATGAGCAGTTCTTC. This codes for CASSVVNNEQFF. The variable domain in full, completed from reference TRBV9 and TRBJ2-1, reads DSGVTQTPKHLITATGQRVTLRCSPRSGDLSVYWYQQSLDQGLQFLIQYYNGEERAKGNILERFSAQQFPDLHSELNLSSLELGDSALYFCASSVVNNEQFFGPGTRLTVL.

The chain employs TRBV2 and TRBJ1-2; 9 bases are shared with TRBD1. V lost 4 bases and J lost 6; bases outside the gene matches: 6. The germline V gene has CDR1 SNHLY and CDR2 FYNNEI. There are 14 residues in the CDR3. CDR3 sequence reads: CASSVARTGDGYTF. The DNA for the CDR3 is TGTGCCAGCAGTGTTGCGCGGACAGGGGATGGCTACACCTTC. Supplemented by reference TRBV2 and TRBJ1-2, the full variable domain reads EPEVTQTPSHQVTQMGQEVILRCVPISNHLYFYWYRQILGQKVEFLVSFYNNEISEKSEIFDDQFSVERPDGSNFTLKIRSTKLEDSAMYFCASSVARTGDGYTFGSGTRLTVV.

The chain carries TRBV29-1 and TRBJ2-3; TRBD1 aligns across 8 bases. Germline CDR1 SQVTM, CDR2 ANQGSEA. The CDR3 contains 15 residues. V lost 1 base to trimming and J lost 2 bases; unmatched junction nucleotides: 5. The CDR3 sequence: CSVEGTGRYTDTQYF. The CDR3 nucleotides read TGCAGCGTTGAAGGGACAGGGCGCTACACAGATACGCAGTATTTT.

The rearrangement uses TRBV29-1 and TRBJ2-5; 13 bases are a match to TRBD2. The CDR3 totals 15 residues. Germline values: CDR1 SQVTM, CDR2 ANQGSEA. After removal of 6 bases from V and 4 bases from J, the junction contained 8 bases not matched to a gene. CDR3 region: CSVEGLAGTGETQYF. The DNA of the CDR3 is TGCAGCGTGGAGGGACTAGCGGGAACGGGAGAGACCCAGTACTTC.

The CDR3 spells CASSVGTGGGTDTQYF. The DNA for the CDR3 is TGTGCCAGCAGCGTTGGGACAGGGGGCGGCACAGATACGCAGTATTTT. This rearrangement joins TRBV7-9 to TRBJ2-3; the match to TRBD1 covers 12 bases. The CDR3 length is 16 residues. Looked up from germline, CDR1 is SEHNR and CDR2 is FQNEAQ (reference sequence). After removal of 5 bases from V and 1 base from J, the junction contained 4 bases not matched to a gene.

The CDR3 loop reads CASSTPWGDYGYTF. The CDR3 region has the DNA TGTGCCAGTAGTACACCGTGGGGGGACTATGGCTACACCTTC. The chain links TRBV19 to TRBJ1-2, with D perhaps TRBD1 (5 bases). CDR1 and CDR2 from the germline V gene are LNHDA and SQIVND (reference sequence). This CDR3 is built from 14 residues. Deletions cut 4 bases from V and 3 bases from J, with 12 bases between.

The chain carries TRBV12-1 and TRBJ2-4; the DNA was not compared with TRBD1, the D call given in the table. TRBV12-1 is annotated as a pseudogene. The CDR3 is 17 amino acids. CDR3 amino acids: CASSFDPGQGPKNIQYF. CDR3 nucleotides: TGTGCCAGCAGCTTTGACCCGGGACAGGGACCCAAAAACATTCAGTACTTC.

The V and J genes are TRBV7-8 and TRBJ1-1; 8 positions match TRBD1. J lost 4 bases, V lost 3 bases, and 13 bases had no gene match. The CDR3 runs to 17 residues. Per the germline V gene, CDR1 is SGHVS and CDR2 is FQNEAQ. DNA for the CDR3: TGTGCCAGCAGCTTTATAGCGCATACAGGGGGAGGCACTGAAGCTTTCTTT. Residues: CASSFIAHTGGGTEAFF.

The chain has TRBV5-6 and TRBJ2-7, with 7 bases fitting TRBD1. Germline V gene lookup returns CDR1 SGHDT and CDR2 YYEEEE. V trimming: 2 bases; J trimming: 3 bases; junction bases outside the gene matches: 5. This CDR3 has 14 residues. CDR3 bases: TGTGCCAGCAGCTTCGGGACAGACTACTACGAGCAGTACTTC. Translated, it gives CASSFGTDYYEQYF. Full variable domain (remainder filled in from reference TRBV5-6 and TRBJ2-7): DAGVTQSPTHLIKTRGQQVTLRCSPKSGHDTVSWYQQALGQGPQFIFQYYEEEERQRGNFPDRFSGHQFPNYSSELNVNALLLGDSALYLCASSFGTDYYEQYFGPGTRLTVT.

V gene TRBV6-5 combines with J gene TRBJ1-5, with 7 bases identical to TRBD1. The germline gives CDR1 MNHEY, CDR2 SVGAGI. This CDR3 has 15 residues. V lost 0 bases to trimming and J lost 5 bases; unmatched junction nucleotides: 4. Here the CDR3 reads CASSYSAGQDQPQHF. In nucleotides, the CDR3 is TGTGCCAGCAGTTACTCGGCAGGACAGGATCAGCCCCAGCATTTT.